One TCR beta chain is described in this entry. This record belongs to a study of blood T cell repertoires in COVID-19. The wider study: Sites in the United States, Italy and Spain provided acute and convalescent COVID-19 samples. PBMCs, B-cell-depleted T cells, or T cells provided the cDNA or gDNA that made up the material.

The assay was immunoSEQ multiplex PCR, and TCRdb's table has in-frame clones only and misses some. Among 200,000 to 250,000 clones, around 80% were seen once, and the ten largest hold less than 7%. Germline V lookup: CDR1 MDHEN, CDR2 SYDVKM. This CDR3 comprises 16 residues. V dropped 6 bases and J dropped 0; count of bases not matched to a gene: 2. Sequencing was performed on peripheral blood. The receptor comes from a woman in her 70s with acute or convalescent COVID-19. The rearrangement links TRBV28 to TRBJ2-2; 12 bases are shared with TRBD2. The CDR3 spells CASSTSGRPNTGELFF. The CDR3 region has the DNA TGTGCCAGCAGCACTAGCGGGAGGCCGAACACCGGGGAGCTGTTTTTT.